This TCR beta chain was sequenced during a study of blood T cells in healthy people across ages. Study findings and constraints: Whereas aged donors had fewer naive CD4+ cells, long-lived donors had more of them and higher diversity. Unknown CMV status may confound age-related changes in expanded clones.

The authors ran a second PCR of roughly 6 to 12 cycles using a sample-barcoded 5' primer and a J-beta primer mix. A single record per CDR3 protein comes from TCRdb applying MiXCR to the 5' RACE reads. The sample yields 1.8 million or so distinct CDR3 sequences, roughly two fifths seen once. The authors drew roughly 9.8 milliliters of peripheral blood from each donor. This clonotype was seen a few times. Antigen unknown. The CDR3 is made up of 17 amino acids. Germline V gene lookup returns CDR1 SGHTA and CDR2 FQGTGA. J lost 6 bases, V lost 4 bases, and 12 bases had no gene match. The sequenced sample was blood. This chain joins TRBV7-3 and TRBJ2-1; 10 bases agree with TRBD2. The sequence derives from a human donor in good health. Here the CDR3 reads CASSSSSGGTAGNEQFF. CDR3 nucleotide sequence: TGTGCCAGCAGCTCCTCTAGCGGGGGTACCGCAGGCAATGAGCAGTTCTTC.